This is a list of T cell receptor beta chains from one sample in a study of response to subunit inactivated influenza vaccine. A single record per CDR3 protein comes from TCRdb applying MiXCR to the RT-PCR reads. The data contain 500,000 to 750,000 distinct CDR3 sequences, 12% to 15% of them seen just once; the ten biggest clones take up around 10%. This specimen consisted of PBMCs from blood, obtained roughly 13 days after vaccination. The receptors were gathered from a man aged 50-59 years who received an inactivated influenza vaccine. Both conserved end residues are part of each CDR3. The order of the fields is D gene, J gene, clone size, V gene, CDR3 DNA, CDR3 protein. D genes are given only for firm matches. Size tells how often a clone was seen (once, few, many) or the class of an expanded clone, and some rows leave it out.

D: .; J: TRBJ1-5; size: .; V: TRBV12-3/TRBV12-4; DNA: TGTGCCAGCAGTTCAGGGGTTCAGCCCCAGCATTTT; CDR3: CASSSGVQPQHF
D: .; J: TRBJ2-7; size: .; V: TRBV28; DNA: TGTGCCAGCAGTTTAAACCCCAAGAACTTAAGGGGGAGGGAGCAGTACTTC; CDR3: CASSLNPKNLRGREQYF
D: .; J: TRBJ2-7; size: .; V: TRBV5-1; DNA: TGCGCCAGCAGCTTGGAGCGTAACGAGCAGTACTTC; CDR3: CASSLERNEQYF
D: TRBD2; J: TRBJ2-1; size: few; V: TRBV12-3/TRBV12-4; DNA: TGTGCCAGCAGTTTAGGGACTAGCGGGGGGAGATTCTTC; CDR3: CASSLGTSGGRFF
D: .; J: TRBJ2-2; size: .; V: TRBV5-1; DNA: TGCGCCAGCAGCTTCCCGAGACAGGCCGGGGAGCTGTTTTTT; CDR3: CASSFPRQAGELFF
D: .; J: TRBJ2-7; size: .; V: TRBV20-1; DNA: TGCAGTGCTAGAGATTACCAGGGAGAGGACGAGCAGTACTTC; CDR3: CSARDYQGEDEQYF
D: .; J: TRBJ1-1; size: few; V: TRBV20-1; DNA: TGCAGTGCTAACCCCGAAGGTAGGAACACTGAAGCTTTCTTT; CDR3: CSANPEGRNTEAFF
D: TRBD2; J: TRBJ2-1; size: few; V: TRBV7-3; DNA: TGTGCCAGCAGCGCCAATAGCGGGAGATTCGCCAATGAGCAGTTCTTC; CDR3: CASSANSGRFANEQFF
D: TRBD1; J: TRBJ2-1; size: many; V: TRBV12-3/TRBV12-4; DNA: TGTGCCAGCAGTAACGGACAGGCAACCTACACTGAGCAGTTCTTC; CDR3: CASSNGQATYTEQFF
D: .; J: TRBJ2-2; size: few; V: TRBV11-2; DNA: TGTGCCAGCAGCAGCCTCAAAGGACCCGGCGGGGAGCTGTTTTTT; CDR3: CASSSLKGPGGELFF
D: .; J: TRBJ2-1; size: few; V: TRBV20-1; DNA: TGCAGTGCTAGCCCAACGAGTGGCTACAATGAGCAGTTCTTC; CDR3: CSASPTSGYNEQFF
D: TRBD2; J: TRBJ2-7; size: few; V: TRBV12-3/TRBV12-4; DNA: TGTGCCAGCAGCTTAGGCCCGGGGGGCGAGCAGTACTTC; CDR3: CASSLGPGGEQYF
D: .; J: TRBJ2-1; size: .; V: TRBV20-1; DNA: TGCAGTGCTAGAGGATTACAGGGCCGTGGCTTTGGGGATGAGCAGTTCTTC; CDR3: CSARGLQGRGFGDEQFF
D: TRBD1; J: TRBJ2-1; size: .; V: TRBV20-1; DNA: TGCAGTGCTCGTCCCGGGACAGGGGCCTACAATGAGCAGTTCTTC; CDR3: CSARPGTGAYNEQFF
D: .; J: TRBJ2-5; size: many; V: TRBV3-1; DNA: TGTGCCAGCAGCCAAGGAGGCGGGTTGGGGGAGACCCAGTACTTC; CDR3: CASSQGGGLGETQYF
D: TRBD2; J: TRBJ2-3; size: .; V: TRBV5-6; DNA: TGTGCCAGCAGCCTCTGGACTAGCGGGGGGCCCGACACAGATACGCAGTATTTT; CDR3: CASSLWTSGGPDTDTQYF
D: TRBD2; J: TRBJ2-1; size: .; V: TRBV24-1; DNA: TGTGCCACCAGTGATTTGGGGGCTAGCGGAAACAATGAGCAGTTCTTC; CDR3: CATSDLGASGNNEQFF
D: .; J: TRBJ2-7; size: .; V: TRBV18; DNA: TGTGCCAGCTCACCCCCAATGGGAAACGAGCAGTACTTC; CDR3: CASSPPMGNEQYF
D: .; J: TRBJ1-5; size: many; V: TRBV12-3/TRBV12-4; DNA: TGTGCCAGCAGCCAAAGCAATCAGCCCCAGCATTTT; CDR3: CASSQSNQPQHF
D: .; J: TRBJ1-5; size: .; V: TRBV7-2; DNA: TGTGCCAGCAGCTTAGAGGGGGGACGGACGGAGCCCCAGCATTTT; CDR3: CASSLEGGRTEPQHF
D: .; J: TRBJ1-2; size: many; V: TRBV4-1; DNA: TGCGCCAGCAGCCAAGATGGGACCATCCAAGGCTACACCTTC; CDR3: CASSQDGTIQGYTF
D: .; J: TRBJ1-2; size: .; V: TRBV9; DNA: TGTGCCAGCAGCGTACAGGGACACTATGGCTACACCTTC; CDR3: CASSVQGHYGYTF
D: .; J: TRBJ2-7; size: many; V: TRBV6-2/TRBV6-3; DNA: TGTGCCAGCAGTAACGAGGTATCCTACGAGCAGTACTTC; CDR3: CASSNEVSYEQYF
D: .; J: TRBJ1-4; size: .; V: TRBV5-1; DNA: TGCGCCAGCAGCTTGGGGACATCTGAAAAACTGTTTTTT; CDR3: CASSLGTSEKLFF
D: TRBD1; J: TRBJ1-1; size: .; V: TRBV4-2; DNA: TGTGCCAGCAGCCAAGGGACAGGGTATAACACTGAAGCTTTCTTT; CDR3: CASSQGTGYNTEAFF
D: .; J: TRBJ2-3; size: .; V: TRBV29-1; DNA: TGCAGCGTTGTAGCGAGACAATACACAGATACGCAGTATTTT; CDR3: CSVVARQYTDTQYF
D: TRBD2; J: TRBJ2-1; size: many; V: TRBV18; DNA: TGTGCCAGCTCACCGGGACTAGCGGGGGCCAGCTCCTACAATGAGCAGTTCTTC; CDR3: CASSPGLAGASSYNEQFF
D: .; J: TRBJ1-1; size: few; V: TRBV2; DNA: TGTGCCAGCAGTGCCCGGGCCGTGAACACTGAAGCTTTCTTT; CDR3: CASSARAVNTEAFF
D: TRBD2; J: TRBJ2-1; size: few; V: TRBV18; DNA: TGTGCCAGCTCACCAATTCCCCGACTAGCGCCCACCAATGAGCAGTTCTTC; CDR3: CASSPIPRLAPTNEQFF
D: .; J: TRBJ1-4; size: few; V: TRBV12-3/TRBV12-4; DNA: TGTGCCAGCAGTTTTCAGGTCTCCAATGAAAAACTGTTTTTT; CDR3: CASSFQVSNEKLFF
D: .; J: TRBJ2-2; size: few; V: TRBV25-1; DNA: TGTGCCAGCAGTGAAGCCCCGGTGGGCGGGGAGCTGTTTTTT; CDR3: CASSEAPVGGELFF
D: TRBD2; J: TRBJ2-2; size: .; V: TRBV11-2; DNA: TGTGCCAGCAGCCCTTTAGCGGGGGGGATTTTAGGCGGGGAGCTGTTTTTT; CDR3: CASSPLAGGILGGELFF
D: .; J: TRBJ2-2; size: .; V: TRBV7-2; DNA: TGTGCCAGCAGCTTACTAACCCCCCTGGAGGAGCTGTTTTTT; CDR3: CASSLLTPLEELFF
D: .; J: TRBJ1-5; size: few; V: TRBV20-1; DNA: TGCAGTGCCCGACCGAACTATAGCAATCAGCCCCAGCATTTT; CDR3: CSARPNYSNQPQHF
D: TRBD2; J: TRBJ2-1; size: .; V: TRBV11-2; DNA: TGTGCCAGCAGCTTAGAACGGGGACTAGCGGGAACTGAGCAGTTCTTC; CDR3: CASSLERGLAGTEQFF
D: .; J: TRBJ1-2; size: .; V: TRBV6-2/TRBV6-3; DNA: TGTGCCAGCACTTCCGGCGCAGGGAACTATGGCTACACCTTC; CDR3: CASTSGAGNYGYTF
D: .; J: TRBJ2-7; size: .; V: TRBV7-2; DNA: TGTGCCAGCAGCCGGGTAGTCCTCGGATACGAGCAGTACTTC; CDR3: CASSRVVLGYEQYF
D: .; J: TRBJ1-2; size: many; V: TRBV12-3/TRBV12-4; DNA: TGTGCCAGCAGTTTAGGTCAACGCTACACCTTC; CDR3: CASSLGQRYTF
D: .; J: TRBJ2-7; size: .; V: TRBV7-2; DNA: TGTGCCAGCAGCTTAAGTACGGCAGTTGCCTACGAGCAGTACTTC; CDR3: CASSLSTAVAYEQYF
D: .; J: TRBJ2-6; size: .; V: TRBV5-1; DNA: TGCGCCAGCAGCTTGGTGGCAGTTGCGGATACGCCGCTCTCTGGGGCCAACGTCCTGACTTTC; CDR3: CASSLVAVADTPLSGANVLTF